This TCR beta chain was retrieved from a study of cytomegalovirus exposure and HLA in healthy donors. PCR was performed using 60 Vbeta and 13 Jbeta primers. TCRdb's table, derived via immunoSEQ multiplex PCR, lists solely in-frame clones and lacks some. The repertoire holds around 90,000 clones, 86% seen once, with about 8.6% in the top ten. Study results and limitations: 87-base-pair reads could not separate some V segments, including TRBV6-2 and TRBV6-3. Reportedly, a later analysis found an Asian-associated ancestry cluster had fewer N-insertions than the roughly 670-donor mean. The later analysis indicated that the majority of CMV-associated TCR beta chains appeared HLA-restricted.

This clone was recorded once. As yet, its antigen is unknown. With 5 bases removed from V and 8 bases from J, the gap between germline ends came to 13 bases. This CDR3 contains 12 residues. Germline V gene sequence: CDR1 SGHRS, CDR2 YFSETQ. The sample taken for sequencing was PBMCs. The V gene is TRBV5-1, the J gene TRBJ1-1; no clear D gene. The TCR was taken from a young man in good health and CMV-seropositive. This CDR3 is CASRTEVAEAFF. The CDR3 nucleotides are TGCGCCAGCAGGACTGAGGTTGCCGAAGCTTTCTTT.